This T cell receptor beta chain originates from a study of blood T cell repertoires in COVID-19. Overall study: Samples came from the United States, Italy and Spain, spanning acute and convalescent COVID-19.

V lost 5 bases and J lost 0; bases outside the gene matches: 7. This CDR3 is 15 amino acids long. Germline V gene data show CDR1 as SGHKS and CDR2 as YYEKEE (reference sequence). The authors' processing: The assay estimated nucleated cells by amplifying reference gene primers. Using immunoSEQ multiplex PCR, the repertoire was profiled, and TCRdb retains in-frame clones only, with some absent. The V and J calls and clone size come from that table; D and trimming were worked out from the DNA. The sample includes 75,000 to 95,000 clones, about 90% of them seen just once. V and J are TRBV5-5 and TRBJ2-7; 8 bases map to TRBD1. Sequenced material: peripheral blood. The clonotype comes from a man over 45 with active COVID-19. The CDR3 region has the DNA TGTGCCAGCAGGTTAGGACAGGGCTACTCCTACGAGCAGTACTTC. It encodes CASRLGQGYSYEQYF.